The next 20 T cell receptor beta chains were all read from a single sample in a study of human T cells and chemical hapten exposure. Noted time point: patch test 1, 2 weeks after DPC sensitization. Treatment reported: therapeutic diphenylcyclopropenone sensitization with weekly scalp DPC. TCRdb redid the calling of the RACE reads with MiXCR, one entry per CDR3 protein. The data contain over 85,000 distinct CDR3 sequences, approximately 13% of them singletons. The sequences come from whole blood, collected in connection with sensitization to the hapten diphenylcyclopropenone (DPC). These receptors all come from a middle-aged woman with alopecia areata. Some clones in this sample may be carry-over from other donors' samples.

This clonotype occurred a few times. The chain uses TRBV27 and TRBJ2-1; 7 nucleotides align to TRBD1. This CDR3 has 13 residues. With 6 bases clipped from V and 8 bases from J, the junction kept 7 bases outside the gene matches. From germline, CDR1 is MNHEY and CDR2 SMNVEV (reference sequence). This CDR3 reads CASRRQGRDEQFF. The CDR3 DNA reads TGTGCCAGCAGAAGACAGGGCCGGGATGAGCAGTTCTTC.

The gene calls are TRBV20-1 and TRBJ2-1, with 10 positions matching TRBD2. The CDR3 is 15 amino acids. The trim removed 1 base at V and 5 bases at J, leaving 5 bases unmatched. Germline V lookup: CDR1 DFQATT, CDR2 SNEGSKA (reference sequence). In DNA form, the CDR3 reads TGCAGTGCTAGAGGGCGGACTAGCGGAGACAATGAGCAGTTCTTC. It encodes CSARGRTSGDNEQFF.

There are a few counts of this clonotype. In DNA, the CDR3 is TGCAGTGCTAGGACAGGACCTAACTATGGCTACACCTTC. This encodes CSARTGPNYGYTF. The chain uses TRBV20-1 and TRBJ1-2, with a weak D call TRBD1 (6 bases). This CDR3 region has 13 residues. Looked up from germline, CDR1 is DFQATT and CDR2 is SNEGSKA (reference sequence). The V gene lost 3 bases and the J gene lost 0 bases, with 8 bases spanning the gap.

There are a few counts of this clonotype. The chain joins TRBV5-6 to TRBJ1-5; possible D gene TRBD1, 5 bases. The V gene lost 0 bases and the J gene lost 6 bases, with 13 bases spanning the gap. The CDR3 spans 15 residues. The germline CDR1 and CDR2 sequences are SGHDT and YYEEEE. The chain's CDR3 is CASSLGQGGSQPQHF. The CDR3 bases are TGTGCCAGCAGCTTGGGGCAGGGTGGGAGTCAGCCCCAGCATTTT.

The V call is TRBV20-1, the J call TRBJ1-1, with unresolved D. V was trimmed by 3 bases and J by 6 bases, leaving 17 bases between them. CDR1 is DFQATT and CDR2 is SNEGSKA in the germline V gene (reference sequence). CDR3 length: 14 residues. CDR3 loop: CSASRGLGVSEAFF. For the CDR3, the DNA is TGCAGTGCTAGTCGAGGGCTGGGTGTGTCTGAAGCTTTCTTT.

This clonotype was observed a single time. The CDR3 protein is CASNLNGNEQFF. The CDR3 nucleotides are TGCGCCAGCAACCTAAACGGCAATGAGCAGTTCTTC. This chain connects TRBV5-1 to TRBJ2-1; the D is unclear. The CDR3 sequence is 12 residues long. Between the trimmed V and J ends, which lost 6 bases and 6 bases, there was a span of 10 bases. Per germline, CDR1 SGHRS and CDR2 YFSETQ.

This chain connects TRBV4-3 to TRBJ2-3; D might be TRBD1 (6 bases). This CDR3 contains 15 residues. The V end lost 1 base, the J end lost 5 bases, and 13 bases lay between the germline ends. Germline CDR1 and CDR2: LGHNA and YSLEER. CDR3 protein: CASSQGPQTGDTQYF. In nucleotides, the CDR3 is TGCGCCAGCAGCCAAGGTCCCCAGACAGGAGATACGCAGTATTTT.

The V call is TRBV6-1, the J call TRBJ1-1; D unresolved. Trimming cost V 4 bases and J 3 bases, with 15 bases left between them. This CDR3 has 15 amino acids. Germline loops: CDR1 MNHNS, CDR2 SASEGT. The CDR3 DNA reads TGTGCCAGCAGTGTTCGCCCGAGCGGAGACACTGAAGCTTTCTTT. This gives the protein CASSVRPSGDTEAFF.

The chain joins TRBV2 to TRBJ2-7; TRBD2 agrees at 11 bases. The V gene end was trimmed by 2 bases and the J gene end by 2 bases; junction bases not matched to a gene: 2. CDR1 and CDR2 (germline): SNHLY, FYNNEI. CDR3 length: 15 amino acids. CDR3 nucleotide sequence: TGTGCCAGCAGTGAAAGACTAGCGGGGCCCTACGAGCAGTACTTC. The encoded protein is CASSERLAGPYEQYF.

The chain is built from TRBV7-8 and TRBJ1-4; D unclear. CDR1 is SGHVS, CDR2 FQNEAQ, per germline. Trimming removed 0 bases at V and 0 bases at J, with 8 bases between. This CDR3 contains 16 residues. The CDR3 sequence is CASSLAYLATNEKLFF. The CDR3 nucleotides are TGTGCCAGCAGCTTAGCTTATCTTGCAACTAATGAAAAACTGTTTTTT.

This clonotype was observed many times. The J gene is TRBJ2-7, the V gene TRBV6-2 or TRBV6-3; D unclear. The CDR3 is made up of 12 amino acids. CDR1 and CDR2 (germline): MNHEY, SVGEGT. V was shortened by 2 bases and J by 4 bases, with 6 bases between the two germline ends. In DNA, the CDR3 is TGTGCCAGCAGTTACAACTATTACGAGCAGTACTTC. Translating gives CASSYNYYEQYF.

This clonotype was observed a handful of times. This chain uses TRBV28 with TRBJ1-2; D is uncertain. Per the germline V gene, CDR1 is MDHEN and CDR2 is SYDVKM. Trimming left V 2 bases short and J 4 bases short, with 14 bases between. This CDR3 is 15 amino acids long. CDR3 in amino acids: CASSLGSGNLYGYTF. CDR3 DNA: TGTGCCAGCAGTTTAGGTTCGGGGAACCTCTATGGCTACACCTTC.

The V and J genes are TRBV6-2 or TRBV6-3 and TRBJ2-1; 7 bases are a match to TRBD1. Trimming cost V 5 bases and J 6 bases; bases outside gene matches: 13. This CDR3 has 16 amino acids. Germline CDR1 and CDR2: MNHEY and SVGEGT. In DNA, the CDR3 is TGTGCCAGCAGTGATGACAGGGCCCCCGGGTCCAATGAGCAGTTCTTC. Translated, it gives CASSDDRAPGSNEQFF.

This clonotype was seen a handful of times. V usage is TRBV18 and J usage is TRBJ1-1, with 10 positions matching TRBD1. This CDR3 spans 14 amino acids. CDR1 is KGHSH, CDR2 LQKENI, per germline. V lost 1 base, J lost 11 bases, and 7 bases stayed unmatched. The CDR3 loop reads CASSPREGQGEAFF. CDR3 nucleotide sequence: TGTGCCAGCTCACCACGGGAAGGACAGGGGGAGGCTTTCTTT.

This clonotype came up many times. V and J are TRBV11-2 and TRBJ2-7; 9 bases are a match to TRBD1. J lost 3 bases, V lost 5 bases, and 2 bases had no gene match. Germline values: CDR1 SGHAT, CDR2 FQNNGV. The CDR3 is made up of 13 amino acids. For the CDR3, the DNA is TGTGCCAGCAGCGCGGGACAGGGCTACGAGCAGTACTTC. This sequence encodes CASSAGQGYEQYF.

This clonotype was found a few times. Written as DNA, the CDR3 is TGTGCCAGCAGTCCACTAGCGGGATCCTCCTACGAGCAGTACTTC. This sequence encodes CASSPLAGSSYEQYF. The genes are TRBV27 and TRBJ2-7, with 10 positions matching TRBD2. CDR3 length: 15 amino acids. Germline CDR1 is MNHEY and CDR2 is SMNVEV (reference sequence). Trimming removed 5 bases from V and 0 bases from J; junction bases left unmatched: 4.

This clonotype was counted a few times. The chain employs TRBV24-1 and TRBJ2-3, with a weak D call TRBD1 (6 bases). Germline CDR1 is KGHDR and CDR2 is SFDVKD. V was cut by 4 bases and J by 3 bases, with 22 bases left in between. The CDR3 has 18 amino acids. CDR3 nucleotide sequence: TGTGCCACCAGTGACCAACCGAAACAGGGTTTTGGTACAGATACGCAGTATTTT. Translating it yields CATSDQPKQGFGTDTQYF.

The chain joins TRBV7-2 to TRBJ1-1; D is uncertain. This CDR3 is 15 amino acids long. In germline, CDR1 is SGHTA, CDR2 FQGNSA. Trimming took 5 bases from V and 3 from J, leaving 16 bases between them. Here the CDR3 reads CASSEGPGRYTEAFF. The DNA for the CDR3 is TGTGCCAGCAGCGAAGGCCCTGGACGGTACACTGAAGCTTTCTTT.

This chain links TRBV28 with TRBJ2-7; D is possibly TRBD1 (6 bases). Germline CDR1 is MDHEN and CDR2 is SYDVKM. V was shortened by 4 bases and J by 0 bases, with 10 bases between the two germline ends. CDR3 length equals 14 residues. The CDR3 DNA is TGTGCCAGCAGTTCAGGACAGCTCTCCTACGAGCAGTACTTC. It codes for CASSSGQLSYEQYF. The full variable domain, rest sourced from reference TRBV28 and TRBJ2-7, is DVKVTQSSRYLVKRTGEKVFLECVQDMDHENMFWYRQDPGLGLRLIYFSYDVKMKEKGDIPEGYSVSREKKERFSLILESASTNQTSMYLCASSSGQLSYEQYFGPGTRLTVT.

The rearrangement joins TRBV29-1 to TRBJ2-3; the D gene is possibly TRBD1 (5 bases). Germline V gene lookup returns CDR1 SQVTM and CDR2 ANQGSEA. The CDR3 extends over 16 amino acids. Deletions cut 4 bases from V and 0 bases from J, with 17 bases between. For the CDR3, the DNA is TGCAGCGTTGGCGGTTTGGTAGGGGCCAGCACAGATACGCAGTATTTT. Translating gives CSVGGLVGASTDTQYF.